Below are 18 T cell receptor beta chains sequenced from a single sample in a study of blood T cells in healthy people across ages. Primed by a sample-barcoded 5' primer and a J-beta primer mix, a second PCR proceeded for about 6 to 12 cycles. TCRdb recomputed calls from the 5' RACE reads with MiXCR, one row per CDR3 protein. The sample records 780,000 or so distinct CDR3 sequences, 20% to 25% being singletons. The sample was also linked to a second study, of T cells of mothers and their children.

The material sequenced was blood. The receptors were sampled from a boy aged 5-17 years in good health.

This clonotype showed up many times. The chain joins TRBV7-6 to TRBJ2-1, with D hard to call. V lost 0 bases to trimming and J lost 9 bases, with 9 bases between them. This CDR3 has 13 amino acids. The germline CDR1 and CDR2 sequences are SGHVS and FNYEAQ. The CDR3 DNA reads as TGTGCCAGCAGCTTAGCCCCCCCCGGTGAGCAGTTCTTC. Translated, it gives CASSLAPPGEQFF.

This clonotype has a handful of counts. This chain connects TRBV5-1 to TRBJ2-5, with D possibly TRBD2 on 6 matching bases. The length of the CDR3 is 17 residues. Trimming took 1 base from V and 4 from J, leaving 20 bases between them. CDR1 and CDR2 from the germline V gene are SGHRS and YFSETQ. This chain's CDR3 is CASSLRSRSEGGETQYF. CDR3 bases: TGCGCCAGCAGCTTGAGGAGTCGGTCGGAGGGCGGAGAGACCCAGTACTTC.

The J gene is TRBJ2-2, the V gene TRBV7-3; D call uncertain. The germline CDR1 and CDR2 sequences are SGHTA and FQGTGA. This CDR3 comprises 14 residues. V lost 6 bases and J lost 0, with 8 bases in between. CDR3 region: CASSSGPNTGELFF. The CDR3, as DNA: TGTGCCAGCAGTAGTGGACCGAACACCGGGGAGCTGTTTTTT. Full variable domain (outside the CDR3, taken from reference TRBV7-3 and TRBJ2-2): GAGVSQTPSNKVTEKGKYVELRCDPISGHTALYWYRQSLGQGPEFLIYFQGTGAADDSGLPNDRFFAVRPEGSVSTLKIQRTERGDSAVYLCASSSGPNTGELFFGEGSRLTVL.

To note about this clonotype: At one of its ends the junction is not consistent with the germline gene, which may arise from a read error. The V gene is TRBV28, the J gene TRBJ2-2; either TRBD1 or TRBD2 may supply D (5 bases each). Germline CDR1 is MDHEN and CDR2 is SYDVKM. The CDR3 runs 14 residues. CDR3 nucleotides: TGTGCCAGCAGTTTGGTGGATAACACCGGGGCGCTGTTTTTT. Its protein product is CASSLVDNTGALFF.

The V call is TRBV6-2 or TRBV6-3, the J call TRBJ2-5; 7 bases fit TRBD1. The V segment lost 4 bases and the J segment 6 bases; nucleotides outside the gene matches: 8. Germline CDR1 is MNHEY and CDR2 is SVGEGT. The CDR3 runs to 14 residues. The DNA for the CDR3 is TGTGCCAGCAGTTCGACAGGGTTCGGCCAGACCCAGTACTTC. Protein product: CASSSTGFGQTQYF.

The CDR3 loop is CASSESVETQYF. In DNA form, the CDR3 reads TGCGCCAGCAGCGAGTCCGTGGAGACCCAGTACTTC. The V gene is TRBV5-1, the J gene TRBJ2-5; D is uncertain. Deletions cut 4 bases from V and 5 bases from J, with 9 bases between. This CDR3 is 12 amino acids long. Germline V gene sequence: CDR1 SGHRS, CDR2 YFSETQ. Filled out from reference TRBV5-1 and TRBJ2-5, the complete variable domain reads KAGVTQTPRYLIKTRGQQVTLSCSPISGHRSVSWYQQTPGQGLQFLFEYFSETQRNKGNFPGRFSGRQFSNSRSEMNVSTLELGDSALYLCASSESVETQYFGPGTRLLVL.

This clonotype was counted a few times. The CDR3 DNA reads TGTGCCAGCAGTTTCAGGCGGACAGGGCTGGAGACCCAGTACTTC. The encoded protein is CASSFRRTGLETQYF. This chain joins TRBV28 and TRBJ2-5, with 8 bases identical to TRBD1. The ends lost 3 bases at V and 5 bases at J; junction bases unmatched: 8. The germline V gene encodes CDR1 MDHEN and CDR2 SYDVKM. CDR3 length: 15 amino acids. Drawing the rest from reference TRBV28 and TRBJ2-5, the complete variable domain is DVKVTQSSRYLVKRTGEKVFLECVQDMDHENMFWYRQDPGLGLRLIYFSYDVKMKEKGDIPEGYSVSREKKERFSLILESASTNQTSMYLCASSFRRTGLETQYFGPGTRLLVL.

This clonotype was counted only a few times. Being one base from a much bigger clone, this may be a read error. This is likely a read error, given that the CDR3 carries no conserved phenylalanine or tryptophan at its end. The V and J genes are TRBV7-9 and TRBJ2-5; D tentatively fits TRBD1 or TRBD2 (5 bases each). The CDR3 runs to 15 residues. The V end lost 6 bases, the J end lost 4 bases, and 18 bases lay between the germline ends. CDR1 and CDR2 (germline): SEHNR, FQNEAQ (reference sequence). The CDR3 DNA is TGTGCCAGCAGTCCTCGACAATCTGGGGGAGAGACCCAGTACCTC. Amino acid sequence: CASSPRQSGGETQYL.

The sample holds one count of this clonotype. CDR3 sequence (DNA): TGTGCTAGTGGCTCCAGACAGGGGGTGAATCAGCCCCAGCATTTT. Translating it yields CASGSRQGVNQPQHF. The V and J genes are TRBV12-5 and TRBJ1-5, with 9 nucleotides matching TRBD1. The CDR3 sequence is 15 residues long. The J segment lost 4 bases and the V segment lost 6 bases, leaving 7 bases of the junction unmatched. CDR1 and CDR2 (germline): LGHNT, FRNRAP.

V gene TRBV4-3 combines with J gene TRBJ2-5, with D possibly being TRBD1 or TRBD2 (5 bases each). The better agreement between TRBJ2-7 and the DNA end casts doubt on the J call. CDR3 length equals 15 residues. Germline assignment: CDR1 LGHNA and CDR2 YSLEER. In DNA, the CDR3 is TGCGCCAGCAGCCAAGAAGGGACGAGAGCCCACGAGCAGTACTTC. This translates into CASSQEGTRAHEQYF.

The V and J genes are TRBV18 and TRBJ2-3, with 9 bases identical to TRBD1. In germline, CDR1 is KGHSH, CDR2 LQKENI. This CDR3 region has 15 residues. With V trimmed by 0 bases and J by 3 bases, 1 base remained unmatched. CDR3 bases: TGTGCCAGCTCACCACCGGGACAGGGAACAGATACGCAGTATTTT. Translation: CASSPPGQGTDTQYF.

Turning to this clonotype: One end of the junction fails to match germline, which may point to a read error. This rearrangement joins TRBV7-9 to TRBJ2-5, with D perhaps matching TRBD1 (6 bases). The J call is in doubt because the DNA end fits TRBJ2-7 better. The CDR3 is made up of 15 amino acids. Per germline, CDR1 SEHNR and CDR2 FQNEAQ (reference sequence). The DNA of the CDR3 is TGTGCCAACAGCCCGGGACACCTAGGGGGCTACGAGCAGTACTTC. Translated: CANSPGHLGGYEQYF.

The table lists this clonotype with a few counts. This likely comes from a read error, as the CDR3 has no conserved phenylalanine or tryptophan at its end. This rearrangement joins TRBV5-1 to TRBJ1-2, with no clear D. Deletions cut 0 bases from V and 2 bases from J, with 8 bases between. CDR1 is SGHRS, CDR2 YFSETQ, per germline. The CDR3 is made up of 14 amino acids. As DNA, the CDR3 is TGCGCCAGCAGCTTGGTCCCGGAAAACTATGGCTACACCCTC. Encoded protein: CASSLVPENYGYTL.

The chain recombines TRBV6-5 with TRBJ1-4; D gene ambiguous. In germline, CDR1 is MNHEY, CDR2 SVGAGI. The CDR3 contains 15 residues. The V end lost 4 bases, the J end lost 7 bases, and 16 bases lay between the germline ends. The CDR3 nucleotides read TGTGCCAGCAGTTGGTTGACCGGGGTGGGTGAAAAACTGTTTTTT. Protein sequence: CASSWLTGVGEKLFF.

This clonotype was observed once. This chain links TRBV28 with TRBJ2-1, with 8 nucleotides matching TRBD2. The CDR3 runs 14 residues. Unmatched junction bases numbered 6, after V lost 6 bases and J lost 5 bases. Germline CDR1 MDHEN, CDR2 SYDVKM. CDR3 region: CASSWTSRNNEQFF. The CDR3 region has the DNA TGTGCCAGCAGCTGGACTAGCCGGAACAATGAGCAGTTCTTC.

This clonotype was counted between two and nine times. The chain uses TRBV7-2 and TRBJ1-5, with TRBD1 matching 7 bases. V shed 1 base, J shed 6 bases, and the junction held 6 bases outside the gene matches. This CDR3 spans 15 amino acids. CDR1 and CDR2 (germline): SGHTA, FQGNSA. CDR3 region: CASSLEGAPSQPQHF. CDR3 sequence (DNA): TGTGCCAGCAGCTTAGAGGGGGCGCCGAGTCAGCCCCAGCATTTT.

The chain links TRBV7-9 to TRBJ1-1, with a possible D match to TRBD1 (6 bases). This CDR3 comprises 14 residues. V shed 5 bases and J shed 1 base, with 11 bases lying between them. Germline V CDR1 and CDR2: SEHNR, FQNEAQ (reference sequence). This CDR3 is CASSASQGNTEAFF. In DNA, the CDR3 is TGTGCCAGCAGCGCATCACAGGGGAACACTGAAGCTTTCTTT.

This clonotype was picked up a small number of times. The chain employs TRBV28 and TRBJ2-7; D may be TRBD1 (5 bases). CDR1 MDHEN and CDR2 SYDVKM come from the germline V gene. CDR3 length: 11 amino acids. V was trimmed by 6 bases and J by 9 bases, leaving 12 bases between them. The CDR3 sequence: CASSQDTGQYF. CDR3 bases: TGTGCCAGCAGCCAGGACACGGGGCAGTACTTC.